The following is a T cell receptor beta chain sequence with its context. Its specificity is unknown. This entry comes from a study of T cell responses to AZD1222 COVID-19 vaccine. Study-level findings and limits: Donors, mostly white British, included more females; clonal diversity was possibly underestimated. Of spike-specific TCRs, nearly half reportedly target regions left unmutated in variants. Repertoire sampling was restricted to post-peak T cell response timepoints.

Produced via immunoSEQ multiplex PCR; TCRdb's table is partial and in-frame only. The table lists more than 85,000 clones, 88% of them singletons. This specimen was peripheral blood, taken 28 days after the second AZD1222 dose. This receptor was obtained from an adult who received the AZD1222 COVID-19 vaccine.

The CDR3 sequence: CAISEAWTGNEQFF. The CDR3, as DNA: TGTGCCATCAGTGAGGCTTGGACTGGAAATGAGCAGTTCTTC. The rearrangement joins TRBV10-3 to TRBJ2-1; TRBD2 might be the D (5 bases). CDR1 and CDR2 (germline): ENHRY, SYGVKD. The CDR3 contains 14 residues. Trimming removed 2 bases from V and 7 bases from J, with 12 bases in between.